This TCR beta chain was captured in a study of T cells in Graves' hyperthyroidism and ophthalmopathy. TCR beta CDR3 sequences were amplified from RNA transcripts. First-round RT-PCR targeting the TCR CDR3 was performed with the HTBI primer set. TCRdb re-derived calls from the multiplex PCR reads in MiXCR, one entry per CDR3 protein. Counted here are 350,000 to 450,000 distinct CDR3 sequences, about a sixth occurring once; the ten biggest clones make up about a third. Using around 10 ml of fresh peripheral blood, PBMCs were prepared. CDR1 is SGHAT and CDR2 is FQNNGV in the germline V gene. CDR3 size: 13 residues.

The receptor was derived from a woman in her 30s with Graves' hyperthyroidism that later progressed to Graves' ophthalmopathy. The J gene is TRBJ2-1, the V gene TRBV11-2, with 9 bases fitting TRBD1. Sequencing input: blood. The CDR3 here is CATGTGNIPEQFF. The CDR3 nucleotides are TGTGCAACCGGGACAGGGAATATTCCTGAGCAGTTCTTC.